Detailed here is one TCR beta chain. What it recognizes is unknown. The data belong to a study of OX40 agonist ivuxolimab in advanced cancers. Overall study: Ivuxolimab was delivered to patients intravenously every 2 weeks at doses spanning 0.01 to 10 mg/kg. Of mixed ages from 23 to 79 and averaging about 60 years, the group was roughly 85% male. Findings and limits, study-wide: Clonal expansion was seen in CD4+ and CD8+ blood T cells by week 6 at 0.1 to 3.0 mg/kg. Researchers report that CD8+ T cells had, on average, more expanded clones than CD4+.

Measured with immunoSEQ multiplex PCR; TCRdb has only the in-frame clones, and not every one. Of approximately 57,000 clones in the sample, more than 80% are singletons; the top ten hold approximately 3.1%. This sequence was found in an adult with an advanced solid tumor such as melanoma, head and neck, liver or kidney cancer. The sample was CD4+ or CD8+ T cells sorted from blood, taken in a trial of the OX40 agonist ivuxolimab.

CDR3 sequence: CASRGQQVSNYGYTF. CDR3 nucleotides: TGTGCCAGCAGGGGACAGCAGGTTTCTAACTATGGCTACACCTTC. The J gene is TRBJ1-2, the V gene TRBV6-6; 7 bases map to TRBD1. Germline loops: CDR1 MNHNY, CDR2 SVGAGI (reference sequence). CDR3 length equals 15 residues. Losses at the gene ends were 6 bases for V and 0 bases for J; bases not matched to a gene: 7.